This T cell receptor beta chain came from a study of persistence of HIV-infected CD4 T cells. At the level of the study: Up to roughly 180 mL blood was drawn at multiple time points; a couple of donors had single-time leukapheresis.

The CDR3 is made up of 16 amino acids. V lost 6 bases to trimming and J lost 10 bases; unmatched junction nucleotides: 13. The germline V gene has CDR1 SGHTA and CDR2 FQGNSA. This clone was counted once. The antigen remains unidentified. Cells were stimulated nonspecifically with anti-CD3/anti-CD28 magnetic beads. Sorting of responding CD4+ T cells relied on upregulated CD40 ligand together with CD69. The immunoSEQ assay was version 4, run in survey mode. Measured with immunoSEQ multiplex PCR; TCRdb has only the in-frame clones, and not every one. Here the sample spans 35,000 to 45,000 clones, about nine tenths being singletons.

Sequencing used CD4+ T cells sorted from PBMCs after approximately 19-hour stimulation, obtained from a patient who received antiretroviral therapy. The chain has TRBV7-2 and TRBJ2-1, with TRBD2 matching 12 bases. This receptor was obtained from an adult woman with HIV who was CMV-seropositive. CDR3 loop: CASSRSSGGAQGEQFF. The CDR3 nucleotides are TGTGCCAGCAGTCGCTCTAGCGGGGGGGCCCAGGGAGAGCAGTTCTTC.